Sequencing of this T cell receptor beta chain was carried out in a study of control samples from healthy donors and cancer patients. This clone was observed once. Data came from immunoSEQ multiplex PCR; TCRdb stores just in-frame clones and leaves some out. Of some 150,000 clones listed, more than 85% are singletons. CDR1 is SGHRS, CDR2 YFSETQ, per germline. The ends were cut back, 0 bases at V and 3 bases at J, with 14 bases in the middle. CDR3 length equals 16 residues. The V and J genes are TRBV5-1 and TRBJ2-3; D may be TRBD1 or TRBD2 (5 bases each). Material: blood. This TCR was sampled from a man aged 45-65 years in good health. This CDR3 is CASSLASGGVTDTQYF. CDR3 bases: TGCGCCAGCAGCTTGGCCAGTGGGGGTGTAACAGATACGCAGTATTTT. Based on the CDR3 plus reference TRBV5-1 and TRBJ2-3, the full variable domain is KAGVTQTPRYLIKTRGQQVTLSCSPISGHRSVSWYQQTPGQGLQFLFEYFSETQRNKGNFPGRFSGRQFSNSRSEMNVSTLELGDSALYLCASSLASGGVTDTQYFGPGTRLTVL.